This entry lists 2 T cell receptor beta chains sequenced from one sample in a study of blood T cell repertoires in COVID-19. The repertoire was sequenced with immunoSEQ multiplex PCR; TCRdb's copy has only in-frame clones and lacks some. The data hold about 160,000 clones, with approximately 90% observed a single time. Material for sequencing was peripheral blood. The receptors were sampled from a woman in her fifties or sixties who had recovered from COVID-19.

The V and J genes are TRBV5-1 and TRBJ1-1; D may be TRBD1 (5 bases). The ends were cut back, 5 bases at V and 5 bases at J, with 16 bases in the middle. The CDR3 totals 14 residues. Germline V gene sequence: CDR1 SGHRS, CDR2 YFSETQ. CDR3 sequence reads: CASSFVGGRTEAFF. DNA for the CDR3: TGCGCCAGCAGTTTCGTCGGGGGTAGGACTGAAGCTTTCTTT.

J is TRBJ2-5 and V is TRBV29-1; perhaps TRBD1 as D (6 bases). Germline CDR1 reads SQVTM; CDR2 reads ANQGSEA. This CDR3 spans 13 amino acids. Trimming shortened V by 7 bases and J by 5 bases, and 17 bases separated the two germline ends. CDR3 nucleotide sequence: TGCAGCGAGTCCTCAGGGGTTGGGGAGACCCAGTACTTC. Encoded protein: CSESSGVGETQYF.